This entry lists 3 T cell receptor beta chains sequenced from one sample in a study of CD8 T cells in ankylosing spondylitis. From the 5' RACE reads, TCRdb called clonotypes with MiXCR, one entry per CDR3 protein. The sample carries 250,000 to 350,000 distinct CDR3 sequences, roughly 20% recorded once. Input material: blood, either unsorted or a sorted T cell fraction (not recorded which). The receptor source for this set is a female donor with ankylosing spondylitis or in good health (not recorded which).

This clonotype occurred a few times. The rearrangement uses TRBV4-2 and TRBJ2-5, with a weak D call TRBD1 (6 bases). Germline CDR1 is LGHNA and CDR2 is YNFKEQ. The CDR3 has 16 residues. V dropped 1 base and J dropped 5 bases, with 17 bases sitting between them. CDR3 amino acids: CASSQGGMTGVETQYF. The CDR3 DNA reads TGTGCCAGCAGCCAAGGGGGGATGACAGGTGTTGAGACCCAGTACTTC.

This clonotype came up many times. V gene TRBV5-6 combines with J gene TRBJ2-2; 8 bases match TRBD2. After removal of 4 bases from V and 6 bases from J, the junction contained 5 bases not matched to a gene. CDR3 length equals 14 residues. CDR1 and CDR2 from the germline V gene are SGHDT and YYEEEE. The CDR3 protein is CASSPTGGAGELFF. DNA for the CDR3: TGTGCCAGCAGCCCGACGGGGGGGGCCGGGGAGCTGTTTTTT. Using reference TRBV5-6 and TRBJ2-2 for the parts outside the CDR3, the full variable domain is DAGVTQSPTHLIKTRGQQVTLRCSPKSGHDTVSWYQQALGQGPQFIFQYYEEEERQRGNFPDRFSGHQFPNYSSELNVNALLLGDSALYLCASSPTGGAGELFFGEGSRLTVL.

The V gene is TRBV6-1, the J gene TRBJ1-6, with 12 bases aligning to TRBD1. After removal of 6 bases from V and 5 bases from J, the junction contained 5 bases not matched to a gene. Germline V gene data show CDR1 as MNHNS and CDR2 as SASEGT. The CDR3 is made up of 16 amino acids. The CDR3 sequence is CASRRDRGPHNSPLHF. CDR3 nucleotides: TGTGCCAGCAGAAGGGACAGGGGGCCCCATAATTCACCCCTCCACTTT.